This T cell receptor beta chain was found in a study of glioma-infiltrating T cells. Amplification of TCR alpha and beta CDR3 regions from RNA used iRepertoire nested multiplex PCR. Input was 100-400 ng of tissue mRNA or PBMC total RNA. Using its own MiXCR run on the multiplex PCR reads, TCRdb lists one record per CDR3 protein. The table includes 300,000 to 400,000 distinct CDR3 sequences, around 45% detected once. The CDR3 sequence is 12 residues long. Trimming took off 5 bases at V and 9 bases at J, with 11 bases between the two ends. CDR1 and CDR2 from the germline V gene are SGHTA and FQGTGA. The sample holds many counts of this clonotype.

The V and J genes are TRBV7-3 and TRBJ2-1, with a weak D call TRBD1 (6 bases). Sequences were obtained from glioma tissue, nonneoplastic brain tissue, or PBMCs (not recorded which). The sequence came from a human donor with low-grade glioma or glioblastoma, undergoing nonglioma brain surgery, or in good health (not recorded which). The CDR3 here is CASSLSGVEQFF. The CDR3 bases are TGTGCCAGCAGCCTCTCAGGGGTTGAGCAGTTCTTC.